The 27 T cell receptor beta chains below were found in one sample sequenced in a study of human T cells and chemical hapten exposure. One entry per CDR3 protein, called by TCRdb with MiXCR from the RACE reads. The data show about 90,000 distinct CDR3 sequences, about a tenth seen once. The time point is: patch test 3, about 24 weeks after DPC sensitization. This sample's treatment: therapeutic diphenylcyclopropenone sensitization with weekly scalp DPC. This sample comprised whole blood, obtained in connection with sensitization to the hapten diphenylcyclopropenone (DPC). Receptors originate from a woman aged 30 to 39 with alopecia areata. Some clones in this sample may be carry-over from other donors' samples.

In its sample, this clonotype was seen a few times. The chain links TRBV27 to TRBJ1-1; D unresolved. V was shortened by 2 bases and J by 2 bases, with 6 bases between the two germline ends. Germline V gene sequence: CDR1 MNHEY, CDR2 SMNVEV (reference sequence). The CDR3 extends over 13 amino acids. CDR3 sequence reads: CASSLHRNTEAFF. The CDR3 region has the DNA TGTGCCAGCAGTTTACATCGCAACACTGAAGCTTTCTTT.

This clonotype was detected only a few times. CDR3 DNA: TGTGCCAGCAGCCCACCACCCCGGCCAGCTGGGGCCAACGTCCTGACTTTC. Translating it yields CASSPPPRPAGANVLTF. The rearrangement uses TRBV3-1 and TRBJ2-6; the D is unclear. This CDR3 has 17 amino acids. The germline CDR1 and CDR2 sequences are LGHDT and YNNKEL (reference sequence). V was cut by 4 bases and J by 2 bases, with 15 bases left in between.

Only one count was recorded for this clonotype. The chain combines TRBV28 with TRBJ2-3; D not resolved. Trimming removed 3 bases from V and 6 bases from J, with 13 bases in between. Germline V gene lookup returns CDR1 MDHEN and CDR2 SYDVKM. This CDR3 comprises 14 residues. Written as DNA, the CDR3 is TGTGCCAGCAGTTTCTCGACTCCCCTGGATACGCAGTATTTT. It yields the protein CASSFSTPLDTQYF.

This clonotype was seen once. The gene calls are TRBV12-3 or TRBV12-4 and TRBJ2-7; 14 positions match TRBD2. V lost 5 bases and J lost 7; bases outside the gene matches: 4. This CDR3 is built from 14 residues. CDR3 sequence: CASSPGLAGVEQYF. The CDR3 region has the DNA TGTGCCAGCAGTCCGGGACTAGCGGGAGTAGAGCAGTACTTC.

As regards this clonotype: A read error may explain this, as a much larger clone is one base away. The rearrangement uses TRBV29-1 and TRBJ2-7; D might be TRBD1 (5 bases). Germline CDR1 is SQVTM and CDR2 is ANQGSEA. The CDR3 is 16 residues long. V lost 6 bases, J lost 0 bases, and 21 bases lay in between. The CDR3 DNA sequence: TGCAGCGTCCGCGGTACGACAGACCGGAGCTCCTACGAGCAGTACTTC. Its translation: CSVRGTTDRSSYEQYF.

This clonotype came up a few times. The chain employs TRBV7-8 and TRBJ2-7, with TRBD1 as a possible D gene (6 bases). The germline V gene has CDR1 SGHVS and CDR2 FQNEAQ. V lost 5 bases, J lost 2 bases, and 13 bases lay in between. The CDR3 contains 14 residues. CDR3 coding DNA: TGTGCCAGCAGCAGGCCGGGACAACCCTACGAGCAGTACTTC. Its protein product is CASSRPGQPYEQYF.

This clonotype was picked up a small number of times. This rearrangement joins TRBV20-1 to TRBJ1-1, with D tentatively TRBD1 (6 bases). Looked up from germline, CDR1 is DFQATT and CDR2 is SNEGSKA (reference sequence). The CDR3 sequence is 14 residues long. V lost 3 bases and J 0 bases, leaving 11 bases between the germline ends. The CDR3 nucleotides read TGCAGTGCTAGGCACACAGGGATGAACACTGAAGCTTTCTTT. Amino acids: CSARHTGMNTEAFF.

Many counts were recorded for this clonotype. The V and J genes are TRBV20-1 and TRBJ2-7, with D hard to call. From germline, CDR1 is DFQATT and CDR2 SNEGSKA (reference sequence). V was shortened by 4 bases and J by 5 bases, with 0 bases between the two germline ends. The CDR3 totals 8 residues. CDR3 DNA sequence: TGCAGTGCTAACGAGCAGTACGTC. Its protein product is CSANEQYV.

This clonotype was picked up many times. J is TRBJ1-2 and V is TRBV30; 9 nucleotides agree with TRBD1. V was clipped by 0 bases and J by 13 bases; unmatched bases: 9. The CDR3 has 13 residues. CDR1 GTSNPN and CDR2 SVGIG come from the germline V gene (reference sequence). CDR3 sequence reads: CAWSVQSGQGCTF. The CDR3 region has the DNA TGTGCCTGGAGTGTACAATCGGGACAGGGTTGCACCTTC.

CDR3 protein: CSVSGQGGLGAFF. Here the CDR3 DNA reads TGCAGCGTTTCCGGACAGGGGGGCCTCGGTGCTTTCTTT. This chain uses TRBV29-1 with TRBJ1-1; 10 bases agree with TRBD1. The CDR3 covers 13 residues. The germline CDR1 and CDR2 sequences are SQVTM and ANQGSEA. V trimming: 5 bases; J trimming: 11 bases; junction bases outside the gene matches: 11.

This clonotype was detected ten times or more. The chain uses TRBV28 and TRBJ1-5, with TRBD1 as a possible D gene (5 bases). Germline V gives CDR1 MDHEN, CDR2 SYDVKM. This CDR3 comprises 15 residues. Trimming removed 3 bases at V and 4 bases at J, with 13 bases between. The CDR3 DNA sequence: TGTGCCAGCAGTTTTACTGGGACCTCTAATCAGCCCCAGCATTTT. Translated: CASSFTGTSNQPQHF.

This clonotype was seen only a few times. The chain has TRBV29-1 and TRBJ2-3; D uncertain. The germline V gene has CDR1 SQVTM and CDR2 ANQGSEA. Trimming took 3 bases from V and 3 from J, leaving 10 bases between them. The CDR3 runs 13 residues. This CDR3 reads CSVDEATTDTQYF. The CDR3 coding sequence is TGCAGCGTTGATGAGGCGACGACAGATACGCAGTATTTT.

This clonotype showed up many times. The chain joins TRBV18 to TRBJ2-2; 7 positions match TRBD1. Germline CDR1 reads KGHSH; CDR2 reads LQKENI. This CDR3 is built from 14 residues. Trimming at V came to 6 bases and at J to 2 bases, leaving 3 bases not matched to a gene. The CDR3, as DNA: TGTGCCAGCTCCGGGACAGTAAACACCGGGGAGCTGTTTTTT. This gives the protein CASSGTVNTGELFF. The entire variable domain, with the rest obtained from reference TRBV18 and TRBJ2-2, is as follows: NAGVMQNPRHLVRRRGQEARLRCSPMKGHSHVYWYRQLPEEGLKFMVYLQKENIIDESGMPKERFSAEFPKEGPSILRIQQVVRGDSAAYFCASSGTVNTGELFFGEGSRLTVL.

This clonotype has at least ten counts. This rearrangement joins TRBV30 to TRBJ2-1; the D is unclear. Looked up from germline, CDR1 is GTSNPN and CDR2 is SVGIG (reference sequence). The CDR3 sequence is 13 residues long. Deletions cut 1 base from V and 6 bases from J, with 10 bases between. In nucleotides, the CDR3 is TGTGCCTGGAGTGGGATGTCTGGCAATGAGCAGTTCTTC. Protein product: CAWSGMSGNEQFF.

This chain uses TRBV28 with TRBJ1-3, with 7 bases aligning to TRBD1. The junction had 6 bases not matched to a gene; V was cut back by 4 bases and J by 0 bases. Germline V lookup: CDR1 MDHEN, CDR2 SYDVKM. The CDR3 has 16 residues. CDR3 bases: TGTGCCAGCAGTTCCGGGACAGACCTCTCTGGAAACACCATATATTTT. Encoded protein: CASSSGTDLSGNTIYF.

J is TRBJ2-1 and V is TRBV20-1; TRBD2 agrees at 11 bases. The germline gives CDR1 DFQATT, CDR2 SNEGSKA (reference sequence). V lost 3 bases to trimming and J lost 5 bases; unmatched junction nucleotides: 3. This CDR3 comprises 14 residues. In DNA, the CDR3 is TGCAGTGCTAGGGCGGGACTAGCGGACAATGAGCAGTTCTTC. Amino acid sequence: CSARAGLADNEQFF.

This clonotype has a handful of counts. The V and J genes are TRBV28 and TRBJ1-5; D is uncertain. The V and J ends lost 3 bases and 8 bases respectively, with 17 bases between them. Per germline, CDR1 MDHEN and CDR2 SYDVKM. This CDR3 is 15 amino acids long. The CDR3 is CASSFTSAAMKPQHF. CDR3 DNA: TGTGCCAGCAGTTTTACTTCCGCAGCTATGAAGCCCCAGCATTTT.

This clonotype was seen ten or more times. Here the CDR3 reads CSARPDSPYSNQPQHF. The CDR3, as DNA: TGCAGTGCTAGACCGGACAGCCCTTATAGCAATCAGCCCCAGCATTTT. The genes are TRBV20-1 and TRBJ1-5; D may be TRBD1 (6 bases). V was cut by 2 bases and J by 0 bases, with 14 bases left in between. CDR1 is DFQATT and CDR2 is SNEGSKA in the germline V gene (reference sequence). The CDR3 covers 16 residues.

The J gene is TRBJ2-7, the V gene TRBV3-1; D is possibly TRBD1 (6 bases). The germline V gene encodes CDR1 LGHDT and CDR2 YNNKEL (reference sequence). Trimming left V 6 bases short and J 0 bases short, with 12 bases between. The CDR3 covers 14 residues. CDR3 bases: TGTGCCAGCAGTTACAGGGTACTCTCCTACGAGCAGTACTTC. It yields the protein CASSYRVLSYEQYF.

The DNA for the CDR3 is TGTGCCAGCAGTGAACCAGGGGCTGGGGGTAAAAAACTGTTTTTT. It yields the protein CASSEPGAGGKKLFF. This chain uses TRBV2 with TRBJ1-4; tentatively, D is TRBD1 (6 bases). The ends were cut back, 2 bases at V and 9 bases at J, with 16 bases in the middle. This CDR3 comprises 15 residues. Germline-derived CDR1 and CDR2 are SNHLY and FYNNEI. Full variable domain (outside the CDR3, taken from reference TRBV2 and TRBJ1-4): EPEVTQTPSHQVTQMGQEVILRCVPISNHLYFYWYRQILGQKVEFLVSFYNNEISEKSEIFDDQFSVERPDGSNFTLKIRSTKLEDSAMYFCASSEPGAGGKKLFFGSGTQLSVL.

In this sample, this clonotype turned up many times. The genes are TRBV20-1 and TRBJ2-3; D may be TRBD1 or TRBD2 (7 bases each). Germline V gives CDR1 DFQATT, CDR2 SNEGSKA (reference sequence). The CDR3 spans 13 residues. The V and J ends lost 3 bases and 5 bases respectively, with 12 bases between them. CDR3 amino acids: CSASGRGGDTQYF. The CDR3 nucleotides read TGCAGTGCTAGTGGCAGGGGGGGAGATACGCAGTATTTT.

This clonotype has just a few counts. A junction end diverges from the germline sequence, so it may reflect a read error. CDR3 protein: CASSRQGETFF. Here the CDR3 DNA reads TGTGCCAGCAGCCGACAGGGTGAAACTTTCTTT. The chain links TRBV3-1 to TRBJ1-1, with 7 bases fitting TRBD1. The CDR3 runs to 11 residues. Germline CDR1 is LGHDT and CDR2 is YNNKEL (reference sequence).

This clonotype has a count of ten or more. The chain combines TRBV6-2 or TRBV6-3 with TRBJ2-3; 9 bases agree with TRBD2. The CDR3 runs to 16 residues. The V and J ends lost 5 bases and 3 bases, in that order; junction bases with no gene match: 9. Germline loops: CDR1 MNHEY, CDR2 SVGEGT. CDR3 in amino acids: CASSPGGLALTDTQYF. CDR3 nucleotides: TGTGCCAGCAGTCCCGGGGGACTAGCCTTGACAGATACGCAGTATTTT.

The chain is built from TRBV29-1 and TRBJ2-1; the D gene is possibly TRBD1 (6 bases). Trimming stripped 7 bases from V and 8 bases from J, with 21 bases between. This CDR3 has 14 amino acids. The V gene's germline CDR1 is SQVTM and CDR2 ANQGSEA. CDR3 sequence reads: CSGTGAGDVDEQFF. The CDR3 bases are TGCAGCGGGACCGGGGCAGGGGATGTAGATGAGCAGTTCTTC.

This clonotype was observed many times. The chain employs TRBV18 and TRBJ2-3, with TRBD2 as a possible D gene (5 bases). The germline CDR1 and CDR2 sequences are KGHSH and LQKENI. This CDR3 has 15 amino acids. V lost 0 bases to trimming and J lost 0 bases, with 7 bases between them. This CDR3 is CASSPPSVSTDTQYF. CDR3 bases: TGTGCCAGCTCACCACCTAGCGTTAGCACAGATACGCAGTATTTT.

This chain links TRBV20-1 with TRBJ2-3, with D hard to call. V lost 5 bases to trimming and J lost 2 bases, with 14 bases between them. CDR1 and CDR2 (germline): DFQATT, SNEGSKA (reference sequence). The CDR3 contains 14 residues. DNA for the CDR3: TGCAGTGCTCCCTGGGCGGACGCCACAGATACGCAGTATTTT. This codes for CSAPWADATDTQYF.

Comment on this clonotype: With a much larger clone just one base away, this may be a read error. CDR3 DNA sequence: TGTGCCAACAGCTTCGGACAGGGGTATGGCTACACCTTC. Translated: CANSFGQGYGYTF. This sequence joins TRBV11-2 and TRBJ1-2; 9 bases map to TRBD1. Germline V gene data show CDR1 as SGHAT and CDR2 as FQNNGV. The CDR3 totals 13 residues.